The TCR beta chain described here comes from a study of T cell responses to AZD1222 COVID-19 vaccine. Using immunoSEQ multiplex PCR, the repertoire was profiled, and TCRdb retains in-frame clones only, with some absent. Altogether 250,000 to 300,000 clones are present, around 92% being singletons, with the ten largest covering about 0.5%. Study-level findings and limits: White British ancestry dominated among donors, who included more females, and clonal diversity was possibly underestimated. Reportedly, nearly half of unique spike TCRs recognized epitopes outside B.1.351/B.1.1.7 mutations.

Pooling of second doses given at about 4 or about 12 weeks was done. V gave up 4 bases and J gave up 4 bases, with 8 bases separating them. The CDR3 consists of 13 residues. Germline values: CDR1 SGHTA, CDR2 FQGNSA. Comment on this clone: Its antigen is undetermined.

The TCR was taken from an adult who received the AZD1222 COVID-19 vaccine. The gene calls are TRBV7-2 and TRBJ1-5, with D maybe TRBD1 (5 bases). The sequencing here drew on peripheral blood, taken 28 days after the second AZD1222 dose. The CDR3 region is CASSSRVNQPQHF. The CDR3 bases are TGTGCCAGCAGCTCCAGGGTTAATCAGCCCCAGCATTTT.